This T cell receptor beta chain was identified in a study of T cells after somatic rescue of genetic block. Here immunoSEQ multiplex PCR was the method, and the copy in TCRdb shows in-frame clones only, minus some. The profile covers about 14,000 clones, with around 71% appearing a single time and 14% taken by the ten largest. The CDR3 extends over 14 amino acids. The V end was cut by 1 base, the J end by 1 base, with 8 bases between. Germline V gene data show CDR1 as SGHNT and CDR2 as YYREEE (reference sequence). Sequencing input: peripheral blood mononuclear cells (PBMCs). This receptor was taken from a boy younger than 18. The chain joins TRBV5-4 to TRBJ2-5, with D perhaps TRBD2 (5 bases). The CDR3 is CASSLREGQETQYF. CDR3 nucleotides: TGTGCCAGCAGCTTGCGGGAAGGCCAAGAGACCCAGTACTTC.